The present T cell receptor beta chain was sequenced within a study of control samples from healthy donors and cancer patients. Germline CDR1 is SGDLS and CDR2 is YYNGEE. The CDR3 length is 16 residues. V trimming: 4 bases; J trimming: 1 base; junction bases outside the gene matches: 5. TCRdb's copy holds only in-frame clones and misses some; the assay was immunoSEQ multiplex PCR. The table lists 200,000 or so clones, 85% to 95% of them singletons. The chain joins TRBV9 to TRBJ2-2, with 9 positions matching TRBD2. Sequencing was done on a sample of blood. The TCR sequence derives from a man between 50 and 59 years old in good health. The CDR3 nucleotides are TGTGCCAGCAGCAACAGCGGGGGGTTGAACACCGGGGAGCTGTTTTTT. This gives the protein CASSNSGGLNTGELFF. Drawing the rest from reference TRBV9 and TRBJ2-2, the complete variable domain is DSGVTQTPKHLITATGQRVTLRCSPRSGDLSVYWYQQSLDQGLQFLIQYYNGEERAKGNILERFSAQQFPDLHSELNLSSLELGDSALYFCASSNSGGLNTGELFFGEGSRLTVL.